This T cell receptor (beta chain) was sequenced during a study of blood T cell repertoires in COVID-19. The CDR3 length is 13 residues. V was shortened by 3 bases and J by 4 bases, with 10 bases between the two germline ends. CDR1 and CDR2 from the germline V gene are MDHEN and SYDVKM. Using immunoSEQ multiplex PCR, the repertoire was profiled, and TCRdb retains in-frame clones only, with some absent. This table holds about 73,000 clones, 77% found once. The sample was peripheral blood. The sequence came from a man in his 70s with COVID-19, enrolled during active disease. The chain is built from TRBV28 and TRBJ2-7; D unresolved. CDR3 bases: TGTGCCAGCAGTTTGGGCAGCTTATACGAGCAGTACTTC. It yields the protein CASSLGSLYEQYF.